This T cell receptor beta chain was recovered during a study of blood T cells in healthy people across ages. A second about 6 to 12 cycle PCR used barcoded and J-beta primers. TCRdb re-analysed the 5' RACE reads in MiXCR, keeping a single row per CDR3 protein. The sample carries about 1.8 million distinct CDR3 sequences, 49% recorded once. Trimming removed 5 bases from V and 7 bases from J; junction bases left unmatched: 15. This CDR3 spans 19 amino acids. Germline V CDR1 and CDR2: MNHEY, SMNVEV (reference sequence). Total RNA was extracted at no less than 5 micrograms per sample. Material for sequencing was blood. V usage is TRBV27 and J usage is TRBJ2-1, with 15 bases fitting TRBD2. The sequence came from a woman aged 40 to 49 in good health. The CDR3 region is CASSPLSRTSGGAWNEQFF. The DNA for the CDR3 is TGTGCCAGCAGTCCCCTGTCAAGGACTAGCGGGGGGGCGTGGAATGAGCAGTTCTTC.